Listed below are T cell receptor beta chains from one sample, sequenced in a study of a mutant IDH1 vaccine in newly diagnosed glioma. Clones were sequenced by immunoSEQ multiplex PCR, and TCRdb holds only the in-frame ones, with some missing. The sample contains tens of thousands of clones, roughly 86% of which appear only once. No antigen has been identified for these receptors. The sequences come from PBMCs, collected from a glioma patient whose treatment included an IDH1 peptide vaccine. The receptors here all came from a man aged 25-45 years with glioma. Each CDR3 is given with its conserved first and last residue. A D gene is named only where the DNA matches it firmly. For some rows the clone size is stated as once, few or many, or as a class when expanded; others skip it.

TRBV30	few	TRBJ2-2	.	TGTGCCTGGAGCATGGACTCAAGGGGATCCGGGGAGCTGTTTTTT	CAWSMDSRGSGELFF
TRBV2	.	TRBJ2-7	TRBD2	TGTGCCAGCGGGGGGGACCCCTACGAGCAGTACTTC	CASGGDPYEQYF
TRBV5-1	once	TRBJ2-3	.	TGCGCCAGCAGCTTGGGGGCAGAATCAGATACGCAGTATTTT	CASSLGAESDTQYF
TRBV5-6	.	TRBJ1-2	TRBD1	TGTGCCAGCAGCCTGGGACAGGGATACTATGGCTACACCTTC	CASSLGQGYYGYTF
TRBV4-2	once	TRBJ1-2	.	TGTGCCAGCAGCCAAGACAGTCCGGGTTACACCTTC	CASSQDSPGYTF
TRBV9	.	TRBJ1-1	.	TGTGCCAGCAGCCACGGACAGCTGAACACTGAAGCTTTCTTT	CASSHGQLNTEAFF
TRBV5-8	once	TRBJ1-2	.	TGTGCCAGCAGCCCCGTTTGGAGGGCTAACTATGGCTACACCTTC	CASSPVWRANYGYTF
TRBV11-2	.	TRBJ2-5	.	TGTGCCAGCAGCTTAGATCTCACTTCGGGGACCCAGTACTTC	CASSLDLTSGTQYF
TRBV5-1	.	TRBJ1-4	TRBD1	TGCGCCAGCAGCTCGGGACAGGGGGATGAAAAACTGTTTTTT	CASSSGQGDEKLFF
TRBV29-1	.	TRBJ1-2	.	TGCAGCGTTGACAGGGGAGACTATGGCTACACCTTC	CSVDRGDYGYTF
TRBV11-2	once	TRBJ1-2	.	TGTGCCAGCAGCTCAAACGTTGGGTATGGCTACACCTTC	CASSSNVGYGYTF
TRBV28	.	TRBJ1-5	.	TGTGCCAGCAGTTACCGGGGGCCCCAGCATTTT	CASSYRGPQHF
TRBV27	.	TRBJ2-3	.	TGTGCCAGCAGTTTACTTGGGGGCGCAGATACGCAGTATTTT	CASSLLGGADTQYF
TRBV28	few	TRBJ1-1	.	TGTGCCAGCAGTTTTTCGCAGGTTGAAGCTTTCTTT	CASSFSQVEAFF
TRBV27	.	TRBJ1-5	.	TGTGCCAGCAGTTTATCCCAGGGTCAGAATCAGCCCCAGCATTTT	CASSLSQGQNQPQHF
TRBV19	.	TRBJ2-1	.	TGTGCCACCCGCGGCCTCGATAGCGGCTCCTACAATGAGCAGTTCTTC	CATRGLDSGSYNEQFF
TRBV5-1	.	TRBJ2-7	TRBD2	TGCGCCAGCAAGGGGACTAGTAATAACGAGCAGTACTTC	CASKGTSNNEQYF
TRBV2	.	TRBJ1-2	.	TGTGCCAGCAGAGTTGAGCAGGGCTATGGCTACACCTTC	CASRVEQGYGYTF
TRBV19	.	TRBJ1-3	.	TGTGCCACACAGGGTCGCTCTGGAAACACCATATATTTT	CATQGRSGNTIYF
TRBV29-1	.	TRBJ1-3	.	TGCAGCGCCGCAGGGTTTGGAAACACCATATATTTT	CSAAGFGNTIYF
TRBV21-1	.	TRBJ1-6	.	TGTGCCAGCAGCGACCCCGGGACAGGGGGCGAGGGGTCACCCCTCCACTTT	CASSDPGTGGEGSPLHF
TRBV7-9	.	TRBJ1-1	.	TGTGCCAGCAGCCCTAGCACTGAAGCTTTCTTT	CASSPSTEAFF
TRBV5-1	.	TRBJ2-2	.	TGCGCCAGTAGGAAGGGACAGAACACCGGGGAGCTGTTTTTT	CASRKGQNTGELFF
TRBV5-5	once	TRBJ2-7	TRBD1	TGTGCCAGCAGCTTCCCTTACAGGGGGCGCGGGGAGCAGTACTTC	CASSFPYRGRGEQYF
TRBV6-5	.	TRBJ2-5	.	TGTGCCAGCAGTTACTCATTACAGGGTGGGATGGAGACCCAGTACTTC	CASSYSLQGGMETQYF
TRBV9	once	TRBJ2-7	TRBD2	TGTGCCAGCAGCGACGGGACTAGCGGGAGCTCCTACGAGCAGTACTTC	CASSDGTSGSSYEQYF
TRBV6-4	.	TRBJ2-1	TRBD2	TGTGCCAGCAGTAGGGGCCCTAGCGGGAGAGGGCAGAATGAGCAGTTCTTC	CASSRGPSGRGQNEQFF
TRBV15	.	TRBJ2-7	TRBD1	TGTGCCACCAGCAAAAACAGGGGAGCCCACGAGCAGTACTTC	CATSKNRGAHEQYF
TRBV30	.	TRBJ2-7	.	TGTGCCTGGAGTGTAAGTGGATACGAGCAGTACTTC	CAWSVSGYEQYF
TRBV30	.	TRBJ2-1	TRBD1	TGTGCCTGGAGGGGACAGGGGGCGCGGGATGAGCAGTTCTTC	CAWRGQGARDEQFF
TRBV10-2	.	TRBJ2-7	TRBD2	TGCGCCAGCAGGGCGGGACTAGCGGGATACGAGCAGTACTTC	CASRAGLAGYEQYF
TRBV6-6	.	TRBJ2-7	TRBD1	TGTGCCAGCAGTCGCGGACAGGGTGAGGTCGAGCAGTACTTC	CASSRGQGEVEQYF
TRBV5-5	.	TRBJ2-3	.	TGTGCCAGCAGCCTGACCAGAACGGATACGCAGTATTTT	CASSLTRTDTQYF
TRBV9	few	TRBJ1-2	.	TGTGCCAGCACCGTACGGAGTGGAGGCTACACCTTC	CASTVRSGGYTF
TRBV9	.	TRBJ2-2	TRBD2	TGTGCCAGCAGCGCGGGACTAGCGGGAGGTAACGGGGAGCTGTTTTTT	CASSAGLAGGNGELFF
TRBV7-7	.	TRBJ2-2	TRBD1	TGTGCCAGCAGCTTAAGCTCCGGGACAGGGAGGACCGGGGAGCTGTTTTTT	CASSLSSGTGRTGELFF
TRBV7-2	.	TRBJ2-1	TRBD2	TGTGCCAGCAGCCTCTACCTTTGGACTAGCGGGAGCTACAATGAGCAGTTCTTC	CASSLYLWTSGSYNEQFF
TRBV9	.	TRBJ2-3	TRBD2	TGTGCCAGCAGCGTAGCGGTGAGCGGGGGGTACACAGATACGCAGTATTTT	CASSVAVSGGYTDTQYF
TRBV7-6	.	TRBJ2-5	.	TGTGCCAGCAGCTATGGACCATACCAAGAGACCCAGTACTTC	CASSYGPYQETQYF
TRBV15	.	TRBJ2-3	.	TGTGCCACCAGCAGAGGCAGGGGGGGCGCCGGGATAGATACGCAGTATTTT	CATSRGRGGAGIDTQYF
TRBV9	.	TRBJ1-3	.	TGTGCCAGCAGCGCCCCTGCAGGAAACACCATATATTTT	CASSAPAGNTIYF
TRBV29-1	.	TRBJ1-5	.	TGCAGCGTTGAAGTAAGTAGCAATCAGCCCCAGCATTTT	CSVEVSSNQPQHF
TRBV5-1	.	TRBJ1-3	.	TGCGCCAGCAGCTTAGGACAGCCGAGCTCTGGAAACACCATATATTTT	CASSLGQPSSGNTIYF
TRBV11-3	.	TRBJ1-1	.	TGTGCCAGCAGCATGGGGCAGGGAAGGAACACTGAAGCTTTCTTT	CASSMGQGRNTEAFF
TRBV6-1	.	TRBJ1-5	.	TGTGCCAGCCAGGACAACTGGCCCCAGCATTTT	CASQDNWPQHF
TRBV28	.	TRBJ1-3	.	TGTGCCAGCAGCCCACCTAACAGGGTTATAACTGGAAACACCATATATTTT	CASSPPNRVITGNTIYF
TRBV5-1	.	TRBJ1-2	TRBD1	TGCGCCAGCAGGGATACAGGGGGCGAGTTATATGGCTACACCTTC	CASRDTGGELYGYTF
TRBV7-9	.	TRBJ2-1	TRBD2	TGTGCCAGTGCGACTAGCGGCCTCGAGCAGTTCTTC	CASATSGLEQFF
TRBV30	.	TRBJ2-1	TRBD2	TGTGCCTGGAGTTCCACTATGGAGTTTTTGGGCGGGGGGGCCTACAATGAGCAGTTCTTC	CAWSSTMEFLGGGAYNEQFF
TRBV28	.	TRBJ2-1	TRBD2	TGTGCCAGCAGTTCCCCTAGCGGGAGTCGGTCCTACAATGAGCAGTTCTTC	CASSSPSGSRSYNEQFF
TRBV10-2	.	TRBJ1-6	.	TGCGCCAGCAGGCAGAGCTCCTATAATTCACCCCTCCACTTT	CASRQSSYNSPLHF
TRBV6-1	.	TRBJ2-3	TRBD2	TGTGCCAGCAGTGATTTCCTAGCGGGGGACACAGATACGCAGTATTTT	CASSDFLAGDTDTQYF
TRBV29-1	.	TRBJ1-1	.	TGCAGCGTTGACTCAGGGGTGAACACTGAAGCTTTCTTT	CSVDSGVNTEAFF